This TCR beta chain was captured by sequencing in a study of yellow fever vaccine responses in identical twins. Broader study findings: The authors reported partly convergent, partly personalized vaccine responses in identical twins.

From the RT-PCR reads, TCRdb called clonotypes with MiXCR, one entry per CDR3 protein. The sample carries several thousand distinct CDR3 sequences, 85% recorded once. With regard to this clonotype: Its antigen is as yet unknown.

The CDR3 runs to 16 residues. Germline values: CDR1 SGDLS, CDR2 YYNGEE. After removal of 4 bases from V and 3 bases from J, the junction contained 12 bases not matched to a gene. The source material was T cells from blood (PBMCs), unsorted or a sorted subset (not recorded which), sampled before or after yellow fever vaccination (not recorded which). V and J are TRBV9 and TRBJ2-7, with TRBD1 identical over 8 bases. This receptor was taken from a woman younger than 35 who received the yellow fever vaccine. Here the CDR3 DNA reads TGTGCCAGCAGCCCTAGCCTTCGACAGGGGCTCTACGAGCAGTACTTC. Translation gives CASSPSLRQGLYEQYF.